A selection of T cell receptor beta chains follows, all from one sample in a study of T cells in localized non-small cell lung cancer. Method: immunoSEQ multiplex PCR; TCRdb's copy keeps in-frame clones and lacks some. The table lists about 59,000 clones, 70% to 90% of them singletons, with around 20% in the top ten. The specimen was peripheral blood, collected before any cancer treatment. These receptors were obtained from a man aged 40 to 70 with stage I squamous cell lung carcinoma. CDR3s include the opening cysteine and the closing phenylalanine or tryptophan. The D gene is left open where the match is weak. Clone size is given for some rows only: seen once, a few or many times, or a class if the clone is expanded.

J gene | V gene | D gene | clone size | CDR3 DNA | CDR3 protein
TRBJ1-3 | TRBV11-2 | - | - | TGTGCCAGCAGCTTAGGGGGGGGAACAGGAAACACCATATATTTT | CASSLGGGTGNTIYF
TRBJ2-3 | TRBV7-9 | - | - | TGTGCCAGCAGCAACCGGCGGGGTCAGGCAGATACGCAGTATTTT | CASSNRRGQADTQYF
TRBJ2-7 | TRBV30 | - | once | TGTGCCTGGAACACGGGATCCCAGAGGGACGAGCAGTACTTC | CAWNTGSQRDEQYF
TRBJ2-7 | TRBV4-2 | TRBD1 | - | TGTGCCAGCAGCCAGGGGACAGGGTATAACTCCTACGAGCAGTACTTC | CASSQGTGYNSYEQYF
TRBJ2-3 | TRBV27 | - | - | TGTGCCAGCAGTTTATCCGGGACATTCACAGATACGCAGTATTTT | CASSLSGTFTDTQYF
TRBJ2-7 | TRBV6-6 | - | - | TGTGCCAGCTCCCGTAGCAACCCCTACGAGCAGTACTTC | CASSRSNPYEQYF
TRBJ1-2 | TRBV11-2 | TRBD1 | - | TGTGCCAGCAGCCCGGACAGGGTTATCGTTGGCTACACCTTC | CASSPDRVIVGYTF
TRBJ1-2 | TRBV4-2 | - | - | TGTGCCAGCAGCCAAGGTGAGGGGCCGCCCCATGGCTACACCTTC | CASSQGEGPPHGYTF
TRBJ2-7 | TRBV19 | - | once | TGTGCCAGTAGTATTATAGCGGAATCCTACGAGCAGTACTTC | CASSIIAESYEQYF
TRBJ2-7 | TRBV4-1 | - | - | TGCGCCAGCAGCCAAGATCGTGCCGGGAGCTCCTACGAGCAGTACTTC | CASSQDRAGSSYEQYF
TRBJ1-1 | TRBV27 | - | - | TGTGCCAGCAGTTTTCAGGGAACGGGCACTGAAGCTTTCTTT | CASSFQGTGTEAFF
TRBJ1-1 | TRBV5-5 | - | once | TGTGCCAGCAGCTGGGGAGGGTCCGGGAACACTGAAGCTTTCTTT | CASSWGGSGNTEAFF
TRBJ2-7 | TRBV11-1 | TRBD2 | - | TGTGCCAGCAGCTTATCCACTAGCGGGGTCGCCTACGAGCAGTACTTC | CASSLSTSGVAYEQYF
TRBJ2-2 | TRBV21-1 | - | - | TGTGCCAGCAGCAAAGACGGGCAGAGGAACACCGGGGAGCTGTTTTTT | CASSKDGQRNTGELFF